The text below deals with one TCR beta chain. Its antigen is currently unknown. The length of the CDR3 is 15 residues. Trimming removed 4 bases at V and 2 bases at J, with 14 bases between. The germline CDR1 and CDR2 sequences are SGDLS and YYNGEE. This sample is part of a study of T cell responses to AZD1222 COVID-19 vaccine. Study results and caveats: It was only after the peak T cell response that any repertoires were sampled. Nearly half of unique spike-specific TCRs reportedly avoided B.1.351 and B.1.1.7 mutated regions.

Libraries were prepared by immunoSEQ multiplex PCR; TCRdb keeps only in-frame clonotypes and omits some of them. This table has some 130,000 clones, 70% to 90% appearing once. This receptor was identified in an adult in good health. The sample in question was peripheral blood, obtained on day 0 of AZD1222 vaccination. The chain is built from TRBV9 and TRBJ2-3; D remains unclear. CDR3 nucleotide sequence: TGTGCCAGCAGCCGAAATGGGATCCACACAGATACGCAGTATTTT. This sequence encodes CASSRNGIHTDTQYF.